Reported below is one TCR beta chain. This clone was seen a handful of times. The specificity of this receptor is unknown. Base qualities are not provided; no much larger clone lies one nucleotide away. These data come from a study of cytomegalovirus exposure and HLA in healthy donors (TCRdb year 2017). Background for the entire study: An earlier analysis of under 600 of the donors reported about 290 Gb of sequence data and 100 million to 140 million unique TCR beta sequences from roughly 200 million T cells. An earlier analysis of some 500 of the donors used high-throughput TCR beta sequencing to judge whether each TCR beta V gene segment behaved as functional or pseudogenic. A later analysis re-examined previously published TCR beta repertoires from 500 to 700 donors and added high-resolution HLA genotyping to investigate patterns of TCR occurrence. About five DR-DQ haplotypes were treated as single units for association and clustering because of strong linkage in the cohort. Genome-wide SNP genotypes for about 55% of the 666 donors were used in a later genetic analysis, which treated that subset as a discovery cohort. Of the approximately 400 genotyped donors, 75% to 85% were placed in the genetic ancestry cluster associated with self-reported Caucasian donors. Class I and class II HLA loci were covered by the typing at four-digit resolution. Rather than using new phenotypic data, the later analysis identified candidate immune exposures from TCR beta sequences and from how often those sequences occurred across donors. The study combined high-throughput TCR immunosequencing, statistical association of individual TCRs with disease status, and machine learning to predict cytomegalovirus infection status. On average, roughly 240,000 unique TCR beta nucleotide sequences were sequenced per donor among several hundred genotyped donors of the cohort, with roughly 20% of those sequences being non-productive. Typing coverage varied by locus: roughly 620-640 donors for A, B, C, DRB1 and DQB1; about 520 for DQA1; 606 for DPA1; 450 to 480 for DPB1. Donor age, sex, ethnicity and CMV serostatus were collected together with the repertoire data. The aim of the study was to test whether cataloging public T cell receptors could identify signatures of past pathogen exposure. Using immunosequencing, the study profiled T cell repertoires from 640 or so subjects and related those repertoires to cytomegalovirus serostatus. Besides the first cohort of under 700 subjects, a separate validation cohort made up of 120 or so different subjects was used. Roughly 310 gigabases of sequencing data and tens of millions of unique TCR sequences were included in an early release covering around 650 HLA-typed donors. Every repertoire in the discovery cohort had been generated on one and the same sequencing platform. Overall results and qualifications from the work: Linkage disequilibrium might explain the correlated functional status among segregating V segments, but an unknown experimental factor could not be ruled out. Roughly uniform sequencing depth across donors was assumed in presence/absence analyses, although this assumption may not hold. The classifier was reported to diagnose cytomegalovirus status with high specificity and sensitivity in both the original and validation cohorts. Assigning TCR associations to individual alleles was difficult when HLA alleles, especially DR and DQ, strongly co-occurred. The earlier analysis of some 560 of the donors excluded roughly 17 rarely observed V segments, including chromosome 9 orphons, because counts were too low. A later genetic analysis associated a missense DCLRE1C variant with V-gene and J-gene trimming of TCR beta chains, and an independent cohort replicated the association. In a later genetic analysis, fewer N-insertions in productive TCRs were reported among donors in an Asian-associated ancestry cluster than the roughly 710-donor mean. A later analysis reported that several top co-occurrence clusters appeared linked to parvovirus B19, influenza, CMV and Epstein-Barr virus. The authors suggested that the approach could potentially be extended to other disease states and immunological phenotypes. In a later analysis, HLA-associated TCR beta chains showed more clonal expansion and lower generation probabilities than non-associated chains that were equally common. A further reported finding was that TCR beta sequences accurately predicted the HLA-A and HLA-B alleles for most subjects in the first cohort. In vitro tests confirmed that a few of the cytomegalovirus-associated TCR beta chains recognize cytomegalovirus antigens. Some IMGT-functional V segments, including TRBV6-2 and TRBV6-3, could not be told apart with the 87-base-pair reads, so those segments were excluded. In a later analysis, TCR association rates were found to vary across HLA loci, with the most associated TCRs seen for DRB1 alleles and the fewest for HLA-C alleles. This cohort had only TCR beta chains sequenced, and the lack of alpha or paired-chain data limited which features could be detected. A group of highly shared sequence variants was considered likely to be a technical artifact of the sequencing pipeline. In a later analysis, some 18,000 TCR beta sequences were associated with specific HLA alleles at a false discovery rate of 0.05. A total of 150 or so TCR beta chains were listed by the study as associated with cytomegalovirus. In an earlier analysis of some 640 of the donors, most TCR beta V segments were observed in productive rearrangements about 90% or about 30% of the time, broadly matching IMGT annotations. Across donors, most TCR sequences were observed very rarely, whereas some public TCRs were present in many individuals. CMV serostatus was the only immune exposure information available for the cohort. HLA typing was unavailable for some donors at each locus, so association tests used only the typed subset. In a later analysis, most CMV-associated TCR beta chains were found to appear HLA-restricted, with HLA associations seemingly driven largely by CMV exposure.

The cohort was made up of approximately 670 healthy bone marrow donors. All cohort members were sampled while nominally healthy, although unrecorded immune exposures were likely present. The donor tested CMV seropositive, placing the donor among the approximately 310 seropositive members of the cohort. A peripheral blood sample was provided by each donor, and peripheral blood mononuclear cells were used for TCR beta sequencing. The Qiagen DNeasy Blood Extraction Kit was used to extract genomic DNA from the blood cell samples. Libraries were constructed by the immunoSEQ multiplex PCR assay. The multiplex PCR relied on a mix of 60 forward primers for TCR Vbeta segments and 13 reverse primers for TCR Jbeta segments. The CDR3 region of rearranged TCR beta genes was amplified from genomic DNA with a multiplex PCR assay. The Illumina HiSeq System was used to sequence the amplified TCR beta libraries as 87-base-pair reads. From the authors' description of their analysis: In a later analysis, tens of millions of unique TCR beta chains were counted across the approximately 640 repertoires, and roughly 11 million of these chains were shared by at least two donors. Raw reads were error-corrected and collapsed into unique sequences with a nearest-neighbor algorithm that merged closely related sequences to remove PCR and sequencing errors. To assign V, D and J gene segments, CDR3 sequences were aligned to IMGT reference sequences. For a sequence to be retained, a match of at least six nucleotides was required to both a V gene segment and a J gene segment. A rearrangement was called productive if the CDR3 had no stop codons and remained in frame with V and J, and every other rearrangement was called non-productive. CDR3 was defined according to IMGT convention as the region running from the second conserved V-encoded cysteine to the conserved J-encoded phenylalanine. The earlier analysis of about 500 of the donors excluded sequences that lacked an unambiguous match to a single V gene segment. An earlier analysis of over 450 of the donors classified V segments as functional when productive rearrangements were above 56.7% and as segregating when the standard deviation between donors was above 5%. A statistical classification framework was built for diagnosing cytomegalovirus status from the catalog of TCR beta chain sequences. V and J gene assignment, in a later analysis, came from comparing TCR nucleotide sequences with IMGT/GENE-DB human TR gene sequences. A later analysis assigned CDR3 sequences and most-parsimonious VDJ recombination scenarios with the TCRdist pipeline. In a later analysis, each TCR beta chain was defined by its CDR3 amino acid sequence together with its V-gene family, and reads without a unique V-gene family were excluded. As a way to deal with suspected cross-contamination and a sequencing artifact, a later analysis dropped 450 to 600 nucleotide sequences that were highly shared and had low generation probability. For each public chain, a later analysis derived a clonal expansion index from normalized ranks of inferred template counts within each repertoire. In a later analysis, generation probabilities were computed with a VDJ recombination model fitted to out-of-frame rearrangements, and the resulting probabilities were checked against IGoR. In a later analysis, TCR-TCR, TCR-HLA and TCR-CMV co-occurrence was scored with hypergeometric tests, and a repertoire-size bias correction was applied to TCR pairs. To estimate false discovery rates, a later analysis permuted the HLA or CMV assignments 20 times. In a later analysis, co-occurring TCRs were grouped using DBSCAN, with TCRdist sequence similarity added in when clustering inside HLA-allele-positive subsets. Co-occurrence clustering excluded repertoires with fewer than 30,000 or more than 120,000 public chains, plus five with anomalous nucleotide sharing. The source is immuneACCESS, and TCRdb retained only in-frame sequences with V and J called. Part of the clones is not carried over; for the studies checked, unresolved V genes explain less than half of this, and the remainder is unexplained. V and J calls and clone size are as listed in that table; D and trimming were resolved from the DNA. Here the sample has approximately 110,000 clones; about 68% occur a single time. Of the sample, about 4.2% is held by the ten largest clones.

There are 14 amino acids in the CDR3, from cysteine to phenylalanine inclusive. The only DNA kept is the CDR3, 42 bases in frame from the first base. The germline V gene (reference sequence) supplies CDR1 SEHNR and CDR2 FQNEAQ. A distance of 11 bases separates the germline ends of V and J, which lose 5 bases and 4 bases respectively. This receptor was obtained from a woman in her thirties or forties in good health and CMV-seropositive. Input material: PBMCs. Recombination connected TRBV7-9 to TRBJ1-4; 6 matching bases give a weak D call of TRBD1. The encoded CDR3 is CASSPQGFNEKLFF. Here is the DNA: TGTGCCAGCAGCCCTCAGGGGTTTAATGAAAAACTGTTTTTT.